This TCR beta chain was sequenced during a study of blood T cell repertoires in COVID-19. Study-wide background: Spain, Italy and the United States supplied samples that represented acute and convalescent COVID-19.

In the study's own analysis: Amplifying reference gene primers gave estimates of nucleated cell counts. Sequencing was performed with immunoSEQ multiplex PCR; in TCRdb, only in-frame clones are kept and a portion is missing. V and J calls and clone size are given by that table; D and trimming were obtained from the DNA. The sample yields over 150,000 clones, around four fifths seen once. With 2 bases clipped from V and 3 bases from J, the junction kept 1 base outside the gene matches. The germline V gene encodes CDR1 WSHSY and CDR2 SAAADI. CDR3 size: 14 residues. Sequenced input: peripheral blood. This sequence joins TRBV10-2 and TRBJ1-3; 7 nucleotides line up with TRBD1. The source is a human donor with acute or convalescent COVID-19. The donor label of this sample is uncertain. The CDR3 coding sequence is TGCGCCAGCAGTGAGACAGGGGTTGGAAACACCATATATTTT. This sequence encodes CASSETGVGNTIYF.